A selection of T cell receptor beta chains follows, all from one sample in a study of blood T cell repertoires in COVID-19. Assay: immunoSEQ multiplex PCR; the TCRdb copy retains only in-frame clones and omits some. The table includes hundreds of thousands of clones, about 90% detected once. Source material: peripheral blood. These receptors were taken from a woman younger than 45 who had recovered from COVID-19. Each CDR3 is given with its conserved first and last residue. Fields, in order: CDR3 length, J gene, V gene, CDR3 protein.

13 TRBJ1-6 TRBV6-5 CASSSHIYSPLHF
15 TRBJ2-7 TRBV4-1 CASSPGTGHTYEQYF
18 TRBJ2-1 TRBV28 CASTLGTSGRAIYNEQFF
15 TRBJ2-7 TRBV4-3 CASSQSIHFPYEQYF
14 TRBJ2-7 TRBV11-2 CASSLGQGPYEQYF
14 TRBJ1-3 TRBV6-6 CASSKQGSGNTIYF
16 TRBJ2-1 TRBV24-1 CATSDAPGQVQNEQFF
15 TRBJ2-7 TRBV5-4 CASSLSSGGAYEQYF
16 TRBJ2-1 TRBV29-1 CSVTGTSGRGYNEQFF
15 TRBJ1-1 TRBV5-1 CASSLGQGRGAEAFF
16 TRBJ2-7 TRBV25-1 CASSESASGRVYEQYF
15 TRBJ2-3 TRBV7-2 CASSVAGPGTDTQYF
14 TRBJ2-2 TRBV29-1 CSVAGTRNTGELFF
14 TRBJ1-4 TRBV30 CAWSVGQPNEKLFF
13 TRBJ2-7 TRBV5-6 CASSWDRSYEQYF
13 TRBJ2-3 TRBV11-2 CASSLDFGDTQYF
16 TRBJ2-7 TRBV7-6 CASSLAGETSSYEQYF
14 TRBJ1-3 TRBV2 CASSGTNSGNTIYF
13 TRBJ1-6 TRBV30 CAWMDRGNSPLHF
13 TRBJ2-1 TRBV5-1 CASRRESYNEQFF
13 TRBJ1-6 TRBV12-3/TRBV12-4 CASTDRVNSPLHF
12 TRBJ1-1 TRBV7-2 CASSYPYGGLFF
15 TRBJ2-1 TRBV3-1/TRBV3-2 CASSQGAQRGGRGIF
11 TRBJ2-5 TRBV20-1 CSARVKETQYF
15 TRBJ1-4 TRBV3-1/TRBV3-2 CASSQENEGEEKLFF
15 TRBJ1-6 TRBV2 CARQAGTGNSSPLHF
13 TRBJ2-1 TRBV7-9 CASSLARGEVQFF
16 TRBJ1-1 TRBV18 CASSRGQGALGTEAFF
14 TRBJ2-2 TRBV5-1 CASSGQGFPGELFF
12 TRBJ2-4 TRBV11-2 CASSLDRGIQYF
13 TRBJ2-2 TRBV19 CASRPQGLLELFF
15 TRBJ1-1 TRBV7-9 CASSATTGGLTEAFF
15 TRBJ1-5 TRBV2 CASSAGLTANQPQHF
11 TRBJ1-1 TRBV20-1 CSANRATEAFF
15 TRBJ2-7 TRBV27 CASSPSGQGAYEQYF
16 TRBJ1-5 TRBV19 CASSFQGARFGQPQHF
12 TRBJ1-2 TRBV30 CAGGQGATGYTF
13 TRBJ1-1 TRBV10-3 CAIKTGEDTEAFF
15 TRBJ2-7 TRBV5-1 CASSWGVAGAYEQYF
12 TRBJ1-5 TRBV29-1 CSAAGGNQPQHF
14 TRBJ2-5 TRBV27 CASSLHREGETQYF
13 TRBJ1-4 TRBV5-5 CASTRARFEKLFF
14 TRBJ2-5 TRBV7-2 CASSRGGAGETQYF
15 TRBJ1-6 TRBV6-1 CASSSHQGINSPLHF
15 TRBJ1-1 TRBV30 CACQRGGQTNTEAFF
15 TRBJ2-3 TRBV23-1 CASSLNDRYTDTQYF
14 TRBJ2-5 TRBV27 CASSFAGGQETQYF
16 TRBJ1-1 TRBV11-2 CASSFRVGQGRTEAFF